This is a list of T cell receptor beta chains from one sample in a study of T cells after yellow fever vaccination. TCRdb called the 5' RACE reads again in MiXCR, with one record for every CDR3 protein. The data show 200,000 to 300,000 distinct CDR3 sequences, approximately 13% seen once. This specimen was CD4+ T cells sorted from PBMCs, taken 45 days after the yellow fever booster vaccination. The receptors come from a man aged 25-45 years who received the YFV17D yellow fever vaccine. The CDR3 runs from the conserved cysteine through the conserved F or W. A D gene is named only where the DNA matches it firmly. Some rows have no size entry. The others give once, few or many, or a class for an expanded clone.

v_gene	d_gene	j_gene	abundance	CDR3aa	CDR3nt
TRBV5-1	NA	TRBJ1-4	NA	CASSPAREKLFF	TGCGCCAGCAGCCCAGCCCGGGAAAAACTGTTTTTT
TRBV7-2	TRBD1	TRBJ2-1	few	CASSFRGSNEQFF	TGTGCCAGCAGCTTCAGGGGGTCAAATGAGCAGTTCTTC
TRBV12-3/TRBV12-4	NA	TRBJ2-1	NA	CASSLRGGGGEQFF	TGTGCCAGCAGTTTAAGAGGCGGAGGCGGTGAGCAGTTCTTC
TRBV5-1	NA	TRBJ2-2	few	CASSLESTGELFF	TGCGCCAGCAGCTTGGAGAGCACCGGGGAGCTGTTTTTT
TRBV24-1	NA	TRBJ2-2	NA	CATSDSQRTGELFF	TGTGCCACCAGTGATTCCCAGAGGACCGGGGAGCTGTTTTTT
TRBV12-3/TRBV12-4	TRBD1	TRBJ1-2	few	CASTERQGSNYGYTF	TGTGCCAGCACCGAACGACAGGGCTCTAACTATGGCTACACCTTC
TRBV5-1	NA	TRBJ1-2	NA	CASSSDANYGYTF	TGCGCCAGCAGTTCAGATGCTAACTATGGCTACACCTTC
TRBV20-1	TRBD1	TRBJ2-5	many	CSPKGAAQETQYF	TGCAGTCCTAAGGGGGCCGCCCAAGAGACCCAGTACTTC
TRBV9	NA	TRBJ1-2	few	CASKAGGETLGYTF	TGTGCCAGCAAGGCAGGAGGGGAGACGCTTGGCTACACCTTC
TRBV15	TRBD2	TRBJ2-5	few	CATSRGEGILQETQYF	TGTGCCACCAGCAGGGGGGAGGGGATTTTACAAGAGACCCAGTACTTC
TRBV6-1	NA	TRBJ1-5	few	CASSHGGTGNQPQHF	TGTGCCAGCAGCCACGGGGGGACGGGCAATCAGCCCCAGCATTTT
TRBV5-1	TRBD2	TRBJ2-3	few	CASSSEAGGDTQYF	TGCGCCAGCAGCTCTGAAGCGGGAGGTGATACGCAGTATTTT
TRBV14	NA	TRBJ2-2	NA	CASGATRAAGELFF	TGTGCCAGTGGGGCAACGAGAGCAGCCGGGGAGCTGTTTTTT
TRBV7-2	TRBD2	TRBJ2-1	few	CASSYSGRDIDEQFF	TGTGCCAGCAGCTATAGCGGGAGGGACATCGATGAGCAGTTCTTC
TRBV7-9	TRBD1	TRBJ2-7	NA	CASSLARQGIYEQYF	TGTGCCAGCAGCTTAGCTCGACAGGGTATATACGAGCAGTACTTC
TRBV5-1	NA	TRBJ2-3	many	CASMTASITDTQYF	TGCGCCAGTATGACAGCCTCTATCACAGATACGCAGTATTTT
TRBV20-1	TRBD2	TRBJ2-1	NA	CSARDRTSGYNEQFF	TGCAGTGCTAGAGATAGGACTAGCGGATACAATGAGCAGTTCTTC
TRBV12-3/TRBV12-4	TRBD1	TRBJ2-5	many	CASSLKGAQETQYF	TGTGCCAGCAGTTTAAAGGGGGCTCAAGAGACCCAGTACTTC
TRBV20-1	TRBD1	TRBJ2-1	few	CSALTQGDEQFF	TGCAGTGCACTTACACAGGGGGATGAGCAGTTCTTC
TRBV7-2	NA	TRBJ1-2	NA	CASSLASGVGYTF	TGTGCCAGCAGCTTAGCATCGGGTGTGGGCTACACCTTC
TRBV11-1	TRBD2	TRBJ2-3	few	CASSLRAYSGTEGDTQYF	TGTGCCAGCAGCTTACGGGCCTACAGCGGGACGGAGGGAGATACGCAGTATTTT
TRBV5-1	NA	TRBJ1-1	NA	CASSFDGQNTEAFF	TGCGCCAGCAGCTTCGACGGACAGAACACTGAAGCTTTCTTT
TRBV11-2	TRBD2	TRBJ2-1	many	CASSASLAGVSNEQFF	TGTGCCAGCAGCGCCTCCCTAGCGGGAGTATCCAATGAGCAGTTCTTC
TRBV27	NA	TRBJ1-5	few	CASSRNRAGQPQHF	TGTGCCAGCAGTAGGAACAGGGCCGGTCAGCCCCAGCATTTT
TRBV29-1	NA	TRBJ2-6	many	CSVSSGANVLTF	TGCAGCGTTTCCTCTGGGGCCAACGTCCTGACTTTC
TRBV28	NA	TRBJ2-2	few	CASSSHDTGELFF	TGTGCCAGCAGTTCACACGACACCGGGGAGCTGTTTTTT
TRBV6-1	TRBD2	TRBJ2-2	few	CASSVRTSGSSTGELFF	TGTGCCAGCAGTGTACGGACTAGCGGGAGTAGCACCGGGGAGCTGTTTTTT
TRBV20-1	TRBD2	TRBJ2-1	few	CSASKLQREGYNEQFF	TGCAGTGCTTCCAAACTCCAGCGGGAGGGCTACAATGAGCAGTTCTTC
TRBV7-8	TRBD2	TRBJ2-5	few	CASSLAEAGGVRTQYF	TGTGCCAGCAGCTTAGCTGAAGCGGGAGGGGTGAGGACCCAGTACTTC
TRBV7-6	NA	TRBJ2-5	many	CASSLLSRSPETQYF	TGTGCCAGCAGCCTACTTAGCAGGAGTCCAGAGACCCAGTACTTC
TRBV20-1	NA	TRBJ1-1	many	CSAKYRDPPAAFF	TGCAGTGCCAAATACCGGGACCCCCCTGCGGCTTTCTTT
TRBV6-5	NA	TRBJ2-7	NA	CASSAPAKEQYF	TGTGCCAGCAGTGCTCCGGCTAAGGAGCAGTACTTC
TRBV5-1	NA	TRBJ1-4	NA	CASSLKVTGGAATNEKLFF	TGCGCCAGCAGCTTGAAGGTCACAGGAGGGGCTGCAACTAATGAAAAACTGTTTTTT
TRBV7-2	TRBD1	TRBJ2-7	many	CASSLQGAFREQYF	TGTGCCAGCAGCTTACAGGGGGCCTTTAGGGAGCAGTACTTC
TRBV5-1	NA	TRBJ2-3	NA	CASSSGLPGTDTQYF	TGCGCCAGCAGCTCGGGACTCCCCGGCACAGATACGCAGTATTTT
TRBV20-1	NA	TRBJ2-3	NA	CSVGDPSTDTQYF	TGCAGTGTAGGGGATCCGAGCACAGATACGCAGTATTTT
TRBV6-1	NA	TRBJ2-4	few	CASSVRGSVIQYF	TGTGCCAGCAGCGTCCGGGGCTCCGTCATTCAGTACTTC
TRBV20-1	NA	TRBJ2-7	few	CSATSQGTNYEQYF	TGCAGTGCTACGTCACAGGGGACTAACTACGAGCAGTACTTC
TRBV6-2/TRBV6-3	NA	TRBJ2-1	NA	CDSSYPLKSDEQFF	TGTGACAGCAGTTACCCTCTAAAAAGTGACGAGCAGTTCTTC
TRBV20-1	NA	TRBJ1-1	few	CSARPTPTNTEAFF	TGCAGTGCTAGACCCACCCCAACGAACACTGAAGCTTTCTTT
TRBV5-1	NA	TRBJ2-4	many	CASSLVAGESKNIQYF	TGCGCCAGCAGCTTGGTTGCAGGGGAGTCCAAAAACATTCAGTACTTC
TRBV11-1	NA	TRBJ2-3	few	CASSQIGRRDPSTDTQYF	TGTGCCAGCAGCCAAATTGGCCGGCGGGACCCCAGCACAGATACGCAGTATTTT
TRBV12-3/TRBV12-4	TRBD2	TRBJ2-7	many	CASSLVSSGYEQYF	TGTGCCAGCAGTTTAGTGTCTAGCGGCTACGAGCAGTACTTC
TRBV5-4	TRBD2	TRBJ2-5	NA	CASSSVAGGKQETQYF	TGTGCCAGCAGCTCCGTAGCGGGAGGGAAACAAGAGACCCAGTACTTC
TRBV5-1	NA	TRBJ2-3	NA	CASSSGARGLDTQYF	TGCGCCAGCAGCTCCGGGGCTCGGGGCCTGGATACGCAGTATTTT
TRBV7-2	NA	TRBJ2-3	NA	CASSLVYRSGTDTQYF	TGTGCCAGCAGCTTAGTCTACCGGAGTGGTACAGATACGCAGTATTTT
TRBV9	TRBD1	TRBJ2-7	NA	CASSVGQGTHEQYF	TGTGCCAGCAGCGTAGGACAGGGTACCCACGAGCAGTACTTC
TRBV20-1	NA	TRBJ2-7	few	CSARWISYEQYF	TGCAGTGCTAGATGGATATCCTACGAGCAGTACTTC
TRBV7-3	NA	TRBJ2-1	few	CASSLGISSYNEQFF	TGTGCCAGCAGCTTAGGGATAAGCTCCTACAATGAGCAGTTCTTC
TRBV7-2	TRBD2	TRBJ2-5	once	CASSSTSGFETQYF	TGTGCCAGCAGCTCCACTAGCGGGTTTGAGACCCAGTACTTC